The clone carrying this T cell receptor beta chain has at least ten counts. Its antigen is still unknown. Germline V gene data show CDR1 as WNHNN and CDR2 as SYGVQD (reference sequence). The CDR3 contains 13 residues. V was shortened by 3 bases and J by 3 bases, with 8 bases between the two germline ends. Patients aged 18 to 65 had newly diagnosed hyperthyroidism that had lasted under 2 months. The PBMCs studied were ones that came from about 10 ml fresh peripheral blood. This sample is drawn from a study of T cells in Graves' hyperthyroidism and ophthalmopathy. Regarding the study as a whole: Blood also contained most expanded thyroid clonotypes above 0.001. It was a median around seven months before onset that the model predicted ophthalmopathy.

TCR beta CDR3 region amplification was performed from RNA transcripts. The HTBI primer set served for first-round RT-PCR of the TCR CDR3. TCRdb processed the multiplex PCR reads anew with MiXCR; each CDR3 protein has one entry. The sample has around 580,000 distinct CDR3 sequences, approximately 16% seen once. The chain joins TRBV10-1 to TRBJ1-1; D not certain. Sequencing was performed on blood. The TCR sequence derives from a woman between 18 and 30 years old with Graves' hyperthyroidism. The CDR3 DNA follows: TGCGCCAGCAGTGAAGCGGAGTACACTGAAGCTTTCTTT. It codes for CASSEAEYTEAFF.